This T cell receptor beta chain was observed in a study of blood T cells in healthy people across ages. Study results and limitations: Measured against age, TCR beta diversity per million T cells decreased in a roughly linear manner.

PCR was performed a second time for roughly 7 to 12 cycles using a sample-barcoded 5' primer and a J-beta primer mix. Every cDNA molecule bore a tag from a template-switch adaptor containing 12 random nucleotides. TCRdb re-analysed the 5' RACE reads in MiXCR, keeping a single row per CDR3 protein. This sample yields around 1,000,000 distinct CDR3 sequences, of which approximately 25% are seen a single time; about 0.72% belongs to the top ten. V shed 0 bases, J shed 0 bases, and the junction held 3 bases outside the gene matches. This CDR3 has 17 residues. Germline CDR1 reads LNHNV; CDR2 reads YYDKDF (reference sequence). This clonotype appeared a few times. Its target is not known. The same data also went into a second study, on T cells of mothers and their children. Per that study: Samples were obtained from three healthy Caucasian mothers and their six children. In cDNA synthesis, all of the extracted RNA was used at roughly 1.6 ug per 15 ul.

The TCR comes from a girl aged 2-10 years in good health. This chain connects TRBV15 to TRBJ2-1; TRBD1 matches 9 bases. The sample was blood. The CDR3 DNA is TGTGCCACCAGCAGAGAAGGGACAGGGAGCTCCTACAATGAGCAGTTCTTC. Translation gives CATSREGTGSSYNEQFF.